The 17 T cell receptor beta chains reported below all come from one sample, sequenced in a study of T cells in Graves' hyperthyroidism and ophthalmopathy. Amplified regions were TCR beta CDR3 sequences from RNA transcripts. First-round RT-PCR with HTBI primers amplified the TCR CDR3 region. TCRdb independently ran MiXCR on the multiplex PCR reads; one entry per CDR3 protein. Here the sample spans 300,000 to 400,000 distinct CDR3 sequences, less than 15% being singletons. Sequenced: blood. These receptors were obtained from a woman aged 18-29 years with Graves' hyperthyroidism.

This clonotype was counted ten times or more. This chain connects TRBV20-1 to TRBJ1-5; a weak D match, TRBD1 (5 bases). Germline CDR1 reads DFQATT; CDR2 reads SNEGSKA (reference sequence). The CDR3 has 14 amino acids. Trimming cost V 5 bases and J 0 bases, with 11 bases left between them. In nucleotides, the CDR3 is TGCAGTGCTCCGGCCAGGGATAGCAATCAGCCCCAGCATTTT. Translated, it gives CSAPARDSNQPQHF.

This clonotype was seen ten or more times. CDR3 sequence reads: CASNKDRTSYNEQFF. The CDR3 DNA sequence: TGTGCCAGCAATAAGGACAGGACCTCCTACAATGAGCAGTTCTTC. V gene TRBV28 combines with J gene TRBJ2-1; TRBD1 agrees at 7 bases. The trim removed 7 bases at V and 0 bases at J, leaving 6 bases unmatched. Germline lookup yields CDR1 MDHEN and CDR2 SYDVKM. CDR3 length: 15 amino acids. The full variable domain, rest sourced from reference TRBV28 and TRBJ2-1, is DVKVTQSSRYLVKRTGEKVFLECVQDMDHENMFWYRQDPGLGLRLIYFSYDVKMKEKGDIPEGYSVSREKKERFSLILESASTNQTSMYLCASNKDRTSYNEQFFGPGTRLTVL.

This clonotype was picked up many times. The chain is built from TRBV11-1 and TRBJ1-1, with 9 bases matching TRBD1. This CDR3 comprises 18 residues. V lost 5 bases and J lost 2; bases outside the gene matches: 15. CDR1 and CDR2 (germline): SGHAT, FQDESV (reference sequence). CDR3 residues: CASSTAPGTGRKNTEAFF. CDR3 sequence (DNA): TGTGCCAGCAGCACCGCCCCCGGGACAGGGAGAAAAAACACTGAAGCTTTCTTT.

The CDR3 loop is CASSGQGSGANVLTF. The CDR3 region has the DNA TGTGCCAGCAGTGGGCAGGGCTCAGGGGCCAACGTCCTGACTTTC. The chain recombines TRBV2 with TRBJ2-6; possible D gene TRBD1, 5 bases. Trimming shortened V by 4 bases and J by 4 bases, and 11 bases separated the two germline ends. The CDR3 totals 15 residues. Germline CDR1 SNHLY, CDR2 FYNNEI.

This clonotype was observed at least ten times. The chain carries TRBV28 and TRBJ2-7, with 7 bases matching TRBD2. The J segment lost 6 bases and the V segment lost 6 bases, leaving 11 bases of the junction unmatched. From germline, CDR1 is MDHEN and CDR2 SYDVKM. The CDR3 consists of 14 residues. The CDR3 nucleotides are TGTGCCAGCAGATCGGGGGGAAGGATGGTCGAGCAGTACTTC. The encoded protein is CASRSGGRMVEQYF.

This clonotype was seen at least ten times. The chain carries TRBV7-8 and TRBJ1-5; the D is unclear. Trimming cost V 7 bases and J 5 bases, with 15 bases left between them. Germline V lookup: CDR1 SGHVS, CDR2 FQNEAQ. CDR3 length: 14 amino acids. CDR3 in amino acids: CASTPLAVHQPQHF. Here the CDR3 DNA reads TGTGCCAGCACCCCTCTCGCAGTACATCAGCCCCAGCATTTT. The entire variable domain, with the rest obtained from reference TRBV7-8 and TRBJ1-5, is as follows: GAGVSQSPRYKVAKRGQDVALRCDPISGHVSLFWYQQALGQGPEFLTYFQNEAQLDKSGLPSDRFFAERPEGSVSTLKIQRTQQEDSAVYLCASTPLAVHQPQHFGDGTRLSIL.

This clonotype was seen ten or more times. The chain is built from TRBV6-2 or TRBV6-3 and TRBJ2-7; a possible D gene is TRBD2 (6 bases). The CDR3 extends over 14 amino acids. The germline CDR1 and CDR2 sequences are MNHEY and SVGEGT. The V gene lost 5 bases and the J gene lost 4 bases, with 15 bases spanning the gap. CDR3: CASSPRRAWYEQYF. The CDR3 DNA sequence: TGTGCCAGCAGTCCCAGGAGGGCTTGGTACGAGCAGTACTTC.

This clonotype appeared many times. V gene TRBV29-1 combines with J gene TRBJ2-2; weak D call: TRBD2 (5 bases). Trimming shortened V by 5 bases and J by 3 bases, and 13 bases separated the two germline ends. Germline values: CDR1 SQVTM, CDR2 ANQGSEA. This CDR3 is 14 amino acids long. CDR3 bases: TGCAGCGTTCGGATCCCCGGGGACACCGGGGAGCTGTTTTTT. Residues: CSVRIPGDTGELFF.

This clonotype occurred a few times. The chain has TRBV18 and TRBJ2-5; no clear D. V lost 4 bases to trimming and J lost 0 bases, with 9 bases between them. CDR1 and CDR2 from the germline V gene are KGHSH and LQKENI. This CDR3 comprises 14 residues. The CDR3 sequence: CASSQTRYQETQYF. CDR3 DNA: TGTGCCAGCTCACAAACACGGTACCAAGAGACCCAGTACTTC.

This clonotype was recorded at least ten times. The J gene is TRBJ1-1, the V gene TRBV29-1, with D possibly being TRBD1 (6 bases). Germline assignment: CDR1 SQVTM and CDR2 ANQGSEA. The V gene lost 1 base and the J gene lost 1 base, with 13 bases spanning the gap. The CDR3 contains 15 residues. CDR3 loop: CSVEGIGGPNTEAFF. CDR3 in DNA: TGCAGCGTTGAAGGTATTGGGGGCCCGAACACTGAAGCTTTCTTT.

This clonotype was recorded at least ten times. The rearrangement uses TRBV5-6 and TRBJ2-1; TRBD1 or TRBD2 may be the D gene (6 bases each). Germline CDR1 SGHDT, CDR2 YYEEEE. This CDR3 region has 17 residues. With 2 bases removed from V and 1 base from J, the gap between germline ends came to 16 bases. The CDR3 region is CASSFSSGGLSYNEQFF. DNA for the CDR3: TGTGCCAGCAGCTTTTCTTCCGGGGGCCTTTCCTACAATGAGCAGTTCTTC.

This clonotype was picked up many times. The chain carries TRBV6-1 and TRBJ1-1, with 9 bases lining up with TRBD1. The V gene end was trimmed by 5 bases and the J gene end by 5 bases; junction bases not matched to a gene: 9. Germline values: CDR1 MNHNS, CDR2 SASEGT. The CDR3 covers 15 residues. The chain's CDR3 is CASSTGTGIGTEAFF. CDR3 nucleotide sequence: TGTGCCAGCAGTACCGGGACAGGGATCGGAACTGAAGCTTTCTTT.

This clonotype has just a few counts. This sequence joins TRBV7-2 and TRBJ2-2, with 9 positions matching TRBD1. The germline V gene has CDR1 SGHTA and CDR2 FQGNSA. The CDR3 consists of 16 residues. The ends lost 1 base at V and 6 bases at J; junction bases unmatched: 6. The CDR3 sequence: CASSLGTGVFPGELFF. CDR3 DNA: TGTGCCAGCAGCTTAGGGACAGGGGTATTCCCCGGGGAGCTGTTTTTT.

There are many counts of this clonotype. The CDR3 loop is CASSPLYNEQFF. The CDR3 nucleotides are TGTGCCAGCTCACCCCTCTACAATGAGCAGTTCTTC. The V and J genes are TRBV18 and TRBJ2-1; no reliable D call. This CDR3 has 12 residues. Germline CDR1 reads KGHSH; CDR2 reads LQKENI. Trimming left V 3 bases short and J 3 bases short, with 3 bases between. The entire variable domain, with the rest obtained from reference TRBV18 and TRBJ2-1, is as follows: NAGVMQNPRHLVRRRGQEARLRCSPMKGHSHVYWYRQLPEEGLKFMVYLQKENIIDESGMPKERFSAEFPKEGPSILRIQQVVRGDSAAYFCASSPLYNEQFFGPGTRLTVL.

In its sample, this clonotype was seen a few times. The CDR3 loop is CASSPGTPNEQFF. For the CDR3, the DNA is TGTGCCAGCAGCCCTGGGACTCCGAATGAGCAGTTCTTC. The chain couples TRBV7-3 to TRBJ2-1; a possible D gene is TRBD2 (6 bases). Germline V lookup: CDR1 SGHTA, CDR2 FQGTGA. V lost 5 bases and J lost 7, with 12 bases in between. The length of the CDR3 is 13 residues.

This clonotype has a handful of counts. The CDR3 DNA follows: TGTGCCAGTAGTCTCAAGGCGCGTACCGGGGAGCTGTTTTTT. This gives the protein CASSLKARTGELFF. This chain links TRBV19 with TRBJ2-2; D unclear. There are 14 residues in the CDR3. Germline CDR1 and CDR2: LNHDA and SQIVND (reference sequence). Trimming cost V 5 bases and J 5 bases, with 12 bases left between them.

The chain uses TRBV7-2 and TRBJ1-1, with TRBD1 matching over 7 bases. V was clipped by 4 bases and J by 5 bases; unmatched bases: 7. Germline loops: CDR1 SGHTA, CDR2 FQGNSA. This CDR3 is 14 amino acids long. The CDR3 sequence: CASSSGGVRTEAFF. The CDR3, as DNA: TGTGCCAGCAGCTCAGGGGGGGTGAGGACTGAAGCTTTCTTT.